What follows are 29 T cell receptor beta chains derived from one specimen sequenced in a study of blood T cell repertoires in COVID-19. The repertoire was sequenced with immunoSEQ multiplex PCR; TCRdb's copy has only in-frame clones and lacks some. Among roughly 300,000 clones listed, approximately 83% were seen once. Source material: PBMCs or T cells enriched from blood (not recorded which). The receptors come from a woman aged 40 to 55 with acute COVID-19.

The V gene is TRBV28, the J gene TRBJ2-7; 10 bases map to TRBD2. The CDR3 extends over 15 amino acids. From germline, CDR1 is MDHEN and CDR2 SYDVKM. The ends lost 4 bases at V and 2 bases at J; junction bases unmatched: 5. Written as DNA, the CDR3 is TGTGCCAGCAGTTCCCCTAGCGGGGGAGCCTACGAGCAGTACTTC. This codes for CASSSPSGGAYEQYF.

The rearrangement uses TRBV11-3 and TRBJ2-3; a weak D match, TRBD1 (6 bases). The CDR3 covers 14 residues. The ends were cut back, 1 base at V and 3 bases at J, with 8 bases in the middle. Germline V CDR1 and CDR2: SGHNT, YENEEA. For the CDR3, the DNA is TGTGCCAGCAGCTTAGTGAGGGGGACAGATACGCAGTATTTT. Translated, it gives CASSLVRGTDTQYF.

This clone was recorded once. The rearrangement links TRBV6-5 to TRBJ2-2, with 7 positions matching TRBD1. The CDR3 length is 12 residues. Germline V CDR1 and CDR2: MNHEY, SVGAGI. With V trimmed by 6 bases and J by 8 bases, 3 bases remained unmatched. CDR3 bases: TGTGCCAGCAGGGACAGGCGGGGGGAGCTGTTTTTT. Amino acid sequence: CASRDRRGELFF.

CDR3 in amino acids: CASSRSADTQYF. CDR3 bases: TGTGCCAGCAGTCGCTCGGCAGATACGCAGTATTTT. V gene TRBV28 combines with J gene TRBJ2-3, with D uncertain. V was cut by 5 bases and J by 4 bases, with 7 bases left in between. Germline V gene data show CDR1 as MDHEN and CDR2 as SYDVKM. This CDR3 is 12 amino acids long. The full variable domain, rest sourced from reference TRBV28 and TRBJ2-3, is DVKVTQSSRYLVKRTGEKVFLECVQDMDHENMFWYRQDPGLGLRLIYFSYDVKMKEKGDIPEGYSVSREKKERFSLILESASTNQTSMYLCASSRSADTQYFGPGTRLTVL.

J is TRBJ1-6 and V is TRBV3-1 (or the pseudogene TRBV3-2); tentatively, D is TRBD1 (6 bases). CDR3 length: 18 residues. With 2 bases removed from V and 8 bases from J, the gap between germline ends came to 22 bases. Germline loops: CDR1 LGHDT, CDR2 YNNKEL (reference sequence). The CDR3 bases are TGTGCCAGCAGCCAAAGCCCCAGGGGCAACCTTAGGGATTCACCCCTCCACTTT. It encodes CASSQSPRGNLRDSPLHF.

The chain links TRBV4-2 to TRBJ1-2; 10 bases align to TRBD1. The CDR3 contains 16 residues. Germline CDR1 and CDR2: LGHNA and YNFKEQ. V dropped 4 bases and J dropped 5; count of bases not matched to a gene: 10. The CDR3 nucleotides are TGTGCCAGCAGCCGCACCTCGACAGGGGGCGAATATGGCTACACCTTC. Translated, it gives CASSRTSTGGEYGYTF.

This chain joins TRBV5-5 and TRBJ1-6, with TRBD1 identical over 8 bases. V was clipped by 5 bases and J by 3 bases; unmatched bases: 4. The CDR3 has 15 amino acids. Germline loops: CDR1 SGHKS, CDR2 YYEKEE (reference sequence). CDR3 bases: TGTGCCAGCAGGACAGGGGTCAACTATAATTCACCCCTCCACTTT. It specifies CASRTGVNYNSPLHF. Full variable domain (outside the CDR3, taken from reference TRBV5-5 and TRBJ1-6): DAGVTQSPTHLIKTRGQQVTLRCSPISGHKSVSWYQQVLGQGPQFIFQYYEKEERGRGNFPDRFSARQFPNYSSELNVNALLLGDSALYLCASRTGVNYNSPLHFGNGTRLTVT.

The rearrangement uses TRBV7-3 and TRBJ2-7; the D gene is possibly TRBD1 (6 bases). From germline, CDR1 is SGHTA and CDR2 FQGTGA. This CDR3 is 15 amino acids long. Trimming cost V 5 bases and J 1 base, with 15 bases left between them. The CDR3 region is CASSRAGDGSYEQYF. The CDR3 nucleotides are TGTGCCAGCAGCCGGGCAGGGGACGGTTCCTACGAGCAGTACTTC.

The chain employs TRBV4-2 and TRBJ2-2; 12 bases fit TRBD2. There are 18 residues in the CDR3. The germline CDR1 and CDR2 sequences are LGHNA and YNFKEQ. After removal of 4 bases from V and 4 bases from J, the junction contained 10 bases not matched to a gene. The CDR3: CASSPRLAGGLGTGELFF. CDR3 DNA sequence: TGTGCCAGCAGCCCCCGGCTAGCGGGGGGGCTCGGCACCGGGGAGCTGTTTTTT.

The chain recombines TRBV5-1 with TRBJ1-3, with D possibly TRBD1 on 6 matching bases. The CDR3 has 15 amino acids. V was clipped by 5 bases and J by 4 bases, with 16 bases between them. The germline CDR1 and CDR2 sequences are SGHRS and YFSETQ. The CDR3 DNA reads TGCGCCAGCAGTTATGGGGGCCTAGTGGGAAACACCATATATTTT. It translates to CASSYGGLVGNTIYF.

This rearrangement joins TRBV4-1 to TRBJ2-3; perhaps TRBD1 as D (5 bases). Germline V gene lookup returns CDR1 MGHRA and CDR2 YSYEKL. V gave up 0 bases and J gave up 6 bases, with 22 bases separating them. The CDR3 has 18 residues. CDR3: CASSQDITGIVVTDTQYF. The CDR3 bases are TGCGCCAGCAGCCAAGATATAACAGGTATTGTCGTAACGGATACGCAGTATTTT.

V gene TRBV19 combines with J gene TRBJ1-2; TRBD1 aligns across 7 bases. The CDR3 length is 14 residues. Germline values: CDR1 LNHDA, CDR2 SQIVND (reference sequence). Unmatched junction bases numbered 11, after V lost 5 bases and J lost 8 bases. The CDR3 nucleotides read TGTGCCAGTAGTCCCATCGACAGGGCAGAGGGCTACACCTTC. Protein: CASSPIDRAEGYTF.

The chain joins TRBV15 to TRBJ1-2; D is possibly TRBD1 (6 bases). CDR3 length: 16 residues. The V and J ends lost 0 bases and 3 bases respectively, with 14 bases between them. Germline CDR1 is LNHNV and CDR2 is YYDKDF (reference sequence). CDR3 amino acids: CATSRDGTGKHYGYTF. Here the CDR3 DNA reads TGTGCCACCAGCAGAGATGGTACAGGGAAGCACTATGGCTACACCTTC.

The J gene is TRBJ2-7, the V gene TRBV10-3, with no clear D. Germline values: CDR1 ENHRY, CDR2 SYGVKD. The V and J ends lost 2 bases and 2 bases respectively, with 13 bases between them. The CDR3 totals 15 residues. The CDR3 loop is CAISENTPGTYEQYF. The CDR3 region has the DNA TGTGCCATCAGTGAGAACACACCAGGCACCTACGAGCAGTACTTC.

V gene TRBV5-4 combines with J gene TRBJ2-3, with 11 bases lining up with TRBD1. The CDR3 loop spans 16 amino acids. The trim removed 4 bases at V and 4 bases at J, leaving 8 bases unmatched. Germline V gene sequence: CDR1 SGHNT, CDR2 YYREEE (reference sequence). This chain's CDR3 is CASSPGTGGQADTQYF. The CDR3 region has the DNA TGTGCCAGCAGCCCTGGGACAGGGGGTCAAGCAGATACGCAGTATTTT.

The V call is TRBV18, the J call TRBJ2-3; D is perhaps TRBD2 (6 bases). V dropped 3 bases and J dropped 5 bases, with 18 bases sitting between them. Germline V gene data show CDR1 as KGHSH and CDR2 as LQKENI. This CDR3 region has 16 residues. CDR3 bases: TGTGCCAGCTCACCGACGCAAAACGGAGCGGGAGATACGCAGTATTTT. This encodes CASSPTQNGAGDTQYF. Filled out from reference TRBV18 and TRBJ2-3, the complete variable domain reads NAGVMQNPRHLVRRRGQEARLRCSPMKGHSHVYWYRQLPEEGLKFMVYLQKENIIDESGMPKERFSAEFPKEGPSILRIQQVVRGDSAAYFCASSPTQNGAGDTQYFGPGTRLTVL.

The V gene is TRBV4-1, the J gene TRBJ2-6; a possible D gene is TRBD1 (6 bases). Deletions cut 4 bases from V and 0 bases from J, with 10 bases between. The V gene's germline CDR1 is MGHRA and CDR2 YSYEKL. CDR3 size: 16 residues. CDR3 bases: TGCGCCAGCAGCCCCCGACAGGTCTCTGGGGCCAACGTCCTGACTTTC. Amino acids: CASSPRQVSGANVLTF.

For the CDR3, the DNA is TGTGCCAGCAGCCAAGATCCCCACAGTAATTCACCCCTCCACTTT. It is translated as CASSQDPHSNSPLHF. The chain combines TRBV3-1 (or the pseudogene TRBV3-2) with TRBJ1-6, with D uncertain. Trimming shortened V by 0 bases and J by 6 bases, and 9 bases separated the two germline ends. CDR3 length: 15 amino acids. From germline, CDR1 is LGHDT and CDR2 YNNKEL (reference sequence).

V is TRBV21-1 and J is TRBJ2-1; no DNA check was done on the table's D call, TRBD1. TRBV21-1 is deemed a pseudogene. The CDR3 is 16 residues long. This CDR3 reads CASSKLSSGTGDEQFF. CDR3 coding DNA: TGTGCCAGCAGCAAATTAAGCTCCGGGACAGGGGATGAGCAGTTCTTC.

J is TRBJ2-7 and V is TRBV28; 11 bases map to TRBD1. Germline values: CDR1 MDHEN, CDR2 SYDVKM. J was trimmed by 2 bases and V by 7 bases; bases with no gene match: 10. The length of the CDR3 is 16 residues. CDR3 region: CASTLSPGQGAYEQYF. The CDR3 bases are TGTGCCAGCACCTTATCTCCGGGACAGGGGGCCTACGAGCAGTACTTC.

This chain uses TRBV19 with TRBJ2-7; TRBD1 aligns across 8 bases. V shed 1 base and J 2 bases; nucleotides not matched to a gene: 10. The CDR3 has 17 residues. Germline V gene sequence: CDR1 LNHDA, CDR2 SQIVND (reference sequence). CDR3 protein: CASSIGAGQGGTYEQYF. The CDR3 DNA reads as TGTGCCAGTAGTATAGGAGCAGGACAGGGAGGAACCTACGAGCAGTACTTC.

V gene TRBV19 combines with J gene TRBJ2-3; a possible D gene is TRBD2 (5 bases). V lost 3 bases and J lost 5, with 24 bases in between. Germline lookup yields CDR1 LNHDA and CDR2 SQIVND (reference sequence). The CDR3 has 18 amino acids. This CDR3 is CASSIKAPTTVAKDTQYF. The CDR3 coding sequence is TGTGCCAGTAGTATTAAGGCCCCGACTACAGTGGCGAAAGATACGCAGTATTTT.

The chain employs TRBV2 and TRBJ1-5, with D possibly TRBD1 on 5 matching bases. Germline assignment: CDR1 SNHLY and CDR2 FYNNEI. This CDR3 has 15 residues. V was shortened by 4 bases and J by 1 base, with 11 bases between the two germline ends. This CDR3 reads CASSGAGRSNQPQHF. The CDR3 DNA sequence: TGTGCCAGCAGTGGGGCAGGGAGGAGCAATCAGCCCCAGCATTTT.

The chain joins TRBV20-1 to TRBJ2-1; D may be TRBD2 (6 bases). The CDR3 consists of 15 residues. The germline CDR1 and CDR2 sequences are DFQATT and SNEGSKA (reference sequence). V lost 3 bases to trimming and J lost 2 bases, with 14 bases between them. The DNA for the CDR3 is TGCAGTGCTAGTTTGGCGGGACGTACCTACAATGAGCAGTTCTTC. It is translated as CSASLAGRTYNEQFF.

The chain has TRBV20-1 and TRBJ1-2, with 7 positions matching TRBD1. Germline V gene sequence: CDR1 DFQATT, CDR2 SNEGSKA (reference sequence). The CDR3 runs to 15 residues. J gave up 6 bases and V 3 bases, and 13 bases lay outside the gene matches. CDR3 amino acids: CSASGGVTGRDGYTF. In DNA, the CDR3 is TGCAGTGCTAGTGGGGGAGTGACAGGGCGCGATGGCTACACCTTC.

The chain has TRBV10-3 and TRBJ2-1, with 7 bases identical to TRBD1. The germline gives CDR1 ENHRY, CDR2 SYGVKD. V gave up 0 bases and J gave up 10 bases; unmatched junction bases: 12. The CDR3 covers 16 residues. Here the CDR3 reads CAISESNRGSAGEQFF. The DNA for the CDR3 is TGTGCCATCAGTGAGTCCAACAGGGGCAGCGCAGGCGAGCAGTTCTTC.

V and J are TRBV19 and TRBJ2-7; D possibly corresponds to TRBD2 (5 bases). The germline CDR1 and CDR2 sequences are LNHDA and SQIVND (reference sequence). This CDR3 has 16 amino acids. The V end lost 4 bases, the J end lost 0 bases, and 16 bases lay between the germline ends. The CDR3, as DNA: TGTGCCAGTAGTACACCCCGGGGATTTAGCTCCTACGAGCAGTACTTC. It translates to CASSTPRGFSSYEQYF.

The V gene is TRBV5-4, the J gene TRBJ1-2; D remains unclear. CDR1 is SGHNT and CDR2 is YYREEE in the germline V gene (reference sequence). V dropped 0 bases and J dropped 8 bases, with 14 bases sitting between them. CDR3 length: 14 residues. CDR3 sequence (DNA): TGTGCCAGCAGCTTGGAACAGCCTAACCTCGGCTACACCTTC. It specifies CASSLEQPNLGYTF.

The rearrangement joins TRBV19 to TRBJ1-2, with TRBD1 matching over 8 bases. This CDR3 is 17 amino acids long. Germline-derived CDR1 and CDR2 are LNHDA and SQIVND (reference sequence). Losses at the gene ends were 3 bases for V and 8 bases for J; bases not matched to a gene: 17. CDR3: CASSIMAAGGRGGGYTF. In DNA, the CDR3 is TGTGCCAGTAGTATTATGGCGGCAGGGGGCCGCGGCGGGGGCTACACCTTC.